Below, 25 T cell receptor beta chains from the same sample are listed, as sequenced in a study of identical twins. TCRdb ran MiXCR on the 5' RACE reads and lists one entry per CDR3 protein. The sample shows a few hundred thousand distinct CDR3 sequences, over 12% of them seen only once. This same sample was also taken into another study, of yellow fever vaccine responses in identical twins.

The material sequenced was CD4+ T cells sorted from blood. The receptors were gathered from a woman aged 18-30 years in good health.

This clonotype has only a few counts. In DNA, the CDR3 is TGCAGTGCTAGCTCACAGCCCTACGAGCAGTACGTC. This encodes CSASSQPYEQYV. This chain uses TRBV20-1 with TRBJ2-7; D not certain. The length of the CDR3 is 12 residues. Germline V gene data show CDR1 as DFQATT and CDR2 as SNEGSKA (reference sequence). Trimming shortened V by 3 bases and J by 2 bases, and 8 bases separated the two germline ends.

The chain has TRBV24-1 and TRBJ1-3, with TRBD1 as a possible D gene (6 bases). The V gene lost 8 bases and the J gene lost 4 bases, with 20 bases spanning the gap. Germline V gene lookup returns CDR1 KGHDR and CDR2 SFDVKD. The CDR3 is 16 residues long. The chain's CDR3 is CATTAQGAVLGNTIYF. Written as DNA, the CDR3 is TGTGCCACCACAGCACAGGGTGCAGTGTTGGGAAACACCATATATTTT.

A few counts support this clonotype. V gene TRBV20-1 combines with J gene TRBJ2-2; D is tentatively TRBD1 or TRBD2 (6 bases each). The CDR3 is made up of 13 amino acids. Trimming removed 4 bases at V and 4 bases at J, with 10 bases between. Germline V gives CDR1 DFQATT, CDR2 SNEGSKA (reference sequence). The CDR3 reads CSATGASTGELFF. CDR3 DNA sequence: TGCAGTGCTACGGGGGCGAGCACCGGGGAGCTGTTTTTT.

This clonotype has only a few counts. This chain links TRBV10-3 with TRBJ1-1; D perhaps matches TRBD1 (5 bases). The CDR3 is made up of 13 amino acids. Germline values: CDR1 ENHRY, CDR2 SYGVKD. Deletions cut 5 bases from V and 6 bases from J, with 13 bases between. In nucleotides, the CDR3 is TGTGCCATCAGTCTACACGGGACGTCTGAAGCTTTCTTT. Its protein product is CAISLHGTSEAFF.

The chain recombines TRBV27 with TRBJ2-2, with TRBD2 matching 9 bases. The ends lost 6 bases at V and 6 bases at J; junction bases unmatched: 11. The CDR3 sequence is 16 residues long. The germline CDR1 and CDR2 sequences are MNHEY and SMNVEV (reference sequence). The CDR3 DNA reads TGTGCCAGCAGGGGGGCGGTGCGGGGGGGCTCCGGGGAGCTGTTTTTT. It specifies CASRGAVRGGSGELFF.

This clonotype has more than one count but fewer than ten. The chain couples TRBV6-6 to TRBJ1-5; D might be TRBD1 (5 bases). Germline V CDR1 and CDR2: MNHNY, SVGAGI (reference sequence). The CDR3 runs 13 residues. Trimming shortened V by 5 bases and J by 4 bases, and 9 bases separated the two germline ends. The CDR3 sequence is CASSRDANQPQHF. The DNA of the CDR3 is TGTGCCAGCAGTCGGGACGCTAATCAGCCCCAGCATTTT.

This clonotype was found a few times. CDR3 amino acids: CSARDWRDSRDNEQFF. In DNA, the CDR3 is TGCAGTGCTAGAGATTGGCGGGACAGCCGGGACAATGAGCAGTTCTTC. The J gene is TRBJ2-1, the V gene TRBV20-1; weak D call: TRBD1 (7 bases). V lost 0 bases and J lost 5, with 17 bases in between. The CDR3 contains 16 residues. Looked up from germline, CDR1 is DFQATT and CDR2 is SNEGSKA (reference sequence).

CDR3 sequence reads: CSARGPGLAGWGTDTQYF. CDR3 DNA: TGCAGTGCTAGAGGCCCAGGACTAGCGGGATGGGGCACAGATACGCAGTATTTT. This sequence joins TRBV20-1 and TRBJ2-3; 12 nucleotides match TRBD2. The J segment lost 1 base and the V segment lost 1 base, leaving 9 bases of the junction unmatched. CDR1 DFQATT and CDR2 SNEGSKA come from the germline V gene (reference sequence). This CDR3 has 18 amino acids.

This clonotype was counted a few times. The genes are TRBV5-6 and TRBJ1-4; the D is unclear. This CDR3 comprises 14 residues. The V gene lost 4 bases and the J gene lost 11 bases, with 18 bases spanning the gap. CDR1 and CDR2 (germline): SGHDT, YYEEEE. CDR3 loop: CASSDGVQKGKLFF. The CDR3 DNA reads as TGTGCCAGCAGCGACGGAGTCCAGAAAGGGAAACTGTTTTTT.

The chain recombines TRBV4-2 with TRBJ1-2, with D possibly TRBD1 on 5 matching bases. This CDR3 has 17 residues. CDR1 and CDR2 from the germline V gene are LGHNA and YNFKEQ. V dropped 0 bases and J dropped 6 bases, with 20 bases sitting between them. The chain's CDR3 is CASSQDLLGQRAHGYTF. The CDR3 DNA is TGTGCCAGCAGCCAAGACCTTTTGGGGCAGAGAGCACATGGCTACACCTTC.

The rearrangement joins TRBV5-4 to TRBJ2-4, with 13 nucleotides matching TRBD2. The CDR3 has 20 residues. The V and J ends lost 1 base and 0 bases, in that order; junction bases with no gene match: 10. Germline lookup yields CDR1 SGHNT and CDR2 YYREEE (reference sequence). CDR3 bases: TGTGCCAGCAGCTTGCCCCTGACTAGCGGGGGGCCCCTAGCCAAAAACATTCAGTACTTC. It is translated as CASSLPLTSGGPLAKNIQYF.

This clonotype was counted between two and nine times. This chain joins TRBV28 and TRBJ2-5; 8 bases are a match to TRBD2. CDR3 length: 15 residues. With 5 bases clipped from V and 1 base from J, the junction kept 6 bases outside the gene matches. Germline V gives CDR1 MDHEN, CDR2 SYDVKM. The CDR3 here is CASSEDGLAQETQYF. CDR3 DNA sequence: TGTGCCAGCAGTGAGGACGGACTAGCCCAAGAGACCCAGTACTTC.

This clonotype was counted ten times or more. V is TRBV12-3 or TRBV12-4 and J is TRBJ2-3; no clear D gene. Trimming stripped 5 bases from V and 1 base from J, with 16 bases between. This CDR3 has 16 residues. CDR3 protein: CASSDHRTVGTDTQYF. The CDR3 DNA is TGTGCCAGCAGTGACCATCGGACGGTAGGCACAGATACGCAGTATTTT.

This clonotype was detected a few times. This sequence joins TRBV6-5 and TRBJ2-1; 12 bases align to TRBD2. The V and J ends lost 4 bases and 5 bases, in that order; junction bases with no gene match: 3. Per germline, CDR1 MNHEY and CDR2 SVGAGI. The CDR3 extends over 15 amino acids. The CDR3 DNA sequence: TGTGCCAGCAGTTCTAGCGGGGGGGCTCACAATGAGCAGTTCTTC. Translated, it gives CASSSSGGAHNEQFF.

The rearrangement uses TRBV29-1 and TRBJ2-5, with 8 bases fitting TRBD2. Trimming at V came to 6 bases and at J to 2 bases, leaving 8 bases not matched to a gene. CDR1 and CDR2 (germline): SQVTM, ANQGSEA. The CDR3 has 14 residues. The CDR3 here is CSVGAGDGQETQYF. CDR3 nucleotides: TGCAGCGTAGGAGCGGGAGATGGGCAAGAGACCCAGTACTTC.

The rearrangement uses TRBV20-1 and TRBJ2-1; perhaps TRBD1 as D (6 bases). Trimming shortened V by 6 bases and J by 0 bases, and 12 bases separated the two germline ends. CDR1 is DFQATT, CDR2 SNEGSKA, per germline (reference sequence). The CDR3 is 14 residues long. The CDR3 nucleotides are TGCAGTGCAAACGTGGACAGCTCCTACAATGAGCAGTTCTTC. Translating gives CSANVDSSYNEQFF.

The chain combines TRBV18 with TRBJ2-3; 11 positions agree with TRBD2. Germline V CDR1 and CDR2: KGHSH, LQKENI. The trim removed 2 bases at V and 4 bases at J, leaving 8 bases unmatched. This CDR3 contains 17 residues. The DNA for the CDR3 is TGTGCCAGCTCACCAAAAAAGACTAGCGGGAATGCAGATACGCAGTATTTT. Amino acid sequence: CASSPKKTSGNADTQYF.

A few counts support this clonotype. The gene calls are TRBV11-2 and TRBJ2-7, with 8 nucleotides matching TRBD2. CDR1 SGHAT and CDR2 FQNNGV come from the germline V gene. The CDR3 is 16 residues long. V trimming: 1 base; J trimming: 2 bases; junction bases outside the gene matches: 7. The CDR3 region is CASSLVWRGVPYEQYV. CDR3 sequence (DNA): TGTGCCAGCAGCTTAGTGTGGCGGGGGGTTCCCTACGAGCAGTACGTC.

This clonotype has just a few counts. The CDR3 sequence is CASSPRLAGGGASKNIQYF. In DNA form, the CDR3 reads TGTGCCAGCAGCCCACGACTAGCGGGAGGGGGGGCTAGCAAAAACATTCAGTACTTC. This rearrangement joins TRBV11-2 to TRBJ2-4; 14 bases line up with TRBD2. Per the germline V gene, CDR1 is SGHAT and CDR2 is FQNNGV. The ends lost 5 bases at V and 3 bases at J; junction bases unmatched: 12. The CDR3 is 19 amino acids. Drawing the rest from reference TRBV11-2 and TRBJ2-4, the complete variable domain is EAGVAQSPRYKIIEKRQSVAFWCNPISGHATLYWYQQILGQGPKLLIQFQNNGVVDDSQLPKDRFSAERLKGVDSTLKIQPAKLEDSAVYLCASSPRLAGGGASKNIQYFGAGTRLSVL.

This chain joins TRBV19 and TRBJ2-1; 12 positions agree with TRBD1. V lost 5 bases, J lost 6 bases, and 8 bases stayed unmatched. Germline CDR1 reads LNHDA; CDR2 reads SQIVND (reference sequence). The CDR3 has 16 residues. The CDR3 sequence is CASSSTGTGGGNEQFF. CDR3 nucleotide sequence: TGTGCCAGTAGTTCCACCGGGACAGGGGGCGGCAATGAGCAGTTCTTC.

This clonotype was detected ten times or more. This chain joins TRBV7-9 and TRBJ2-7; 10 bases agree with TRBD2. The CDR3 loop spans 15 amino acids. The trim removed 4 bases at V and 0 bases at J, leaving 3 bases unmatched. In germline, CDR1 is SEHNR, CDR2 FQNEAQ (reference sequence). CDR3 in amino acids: CASSSRTSGSYEQYF. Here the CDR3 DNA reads TGTGCCAGCAGCTCTCGGACTAGCGGCTCCTACGAGCAGTACTTC.

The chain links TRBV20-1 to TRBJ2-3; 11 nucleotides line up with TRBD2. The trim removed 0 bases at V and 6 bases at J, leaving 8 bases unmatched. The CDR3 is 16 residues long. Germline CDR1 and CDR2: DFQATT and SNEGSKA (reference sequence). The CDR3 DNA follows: TGCAGTGCTAGAGATGTAGCGGGAGGGCCAGGGGATACGCAGTATTTT. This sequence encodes CSARDVAGGPGDTQYF.

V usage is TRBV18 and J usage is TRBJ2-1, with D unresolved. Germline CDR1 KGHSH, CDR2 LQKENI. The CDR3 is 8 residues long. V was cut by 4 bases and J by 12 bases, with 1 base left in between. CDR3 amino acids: CASSRQFF. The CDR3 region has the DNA TGTGCCAGCTCACGGCAGTTCTTC.

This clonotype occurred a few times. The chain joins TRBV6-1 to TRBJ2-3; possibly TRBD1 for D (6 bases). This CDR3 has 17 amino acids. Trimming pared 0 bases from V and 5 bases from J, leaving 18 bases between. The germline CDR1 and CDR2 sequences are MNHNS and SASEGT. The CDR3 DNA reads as TGTGCCAGCAGTGAAGCGCTTACTCTCCGAGGGGGAGATACGCAGTATTTT. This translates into CASSEALTLRGGDTQYF.

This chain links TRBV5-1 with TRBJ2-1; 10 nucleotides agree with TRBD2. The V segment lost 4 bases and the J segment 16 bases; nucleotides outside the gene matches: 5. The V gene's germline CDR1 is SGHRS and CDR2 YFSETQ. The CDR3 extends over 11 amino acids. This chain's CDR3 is CASSPWTSGFF. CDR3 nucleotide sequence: TGCGCCAGCAGCCCCTGGACTAGCGGCTTCTTC.